These T cell receptor beta chains were read from a single sample in a study of T cells in Graves' hyperthyroidism and ophthalmopathy. Using its own MiXCR run on the multiplex PCR reads, TCRdb lists one record per CDR3 protein. Altogether about 290,000 distinct CDR3 sequences are present, approximately 13% being singletons, with the ten largest covering under 8%. Sequencing input: blood. The receptors were gathered from a woman between 35 and 50 years old with Graves' hyperthyroidism. CDR3s include the opening cysteine and the closing phenylalanine or tryptophan.

j_gene | v_gene | CDR3aa
TRBJ1-1 | TRBV2 | CASRDREGNTEAFF
TRBJ1-5 | TRBV6-1 | CASSGGRRNQPQHF
TRBJ2-7 | TRBV28 | CASSSSTYEQYF
TRBJ1-1 | TRBV27 | CASSRIGNTEAFF
TRBJ2-1 | TRBV6-1 | CASTRGVGEQFF
TRBJ2-1 | TRBV9 | CASSAPKGLTGNNEQFF
TRBJ2-1 | TRBV20-1 | CSASREGRNEQFF
TRBJ2-1 | TRBV20-1 | CSAPLAGPLNEQFF
TRBJ2-3 | TRBV2 | CASWTSRSGDTQYF
TRBJ2-5 | TRBV24-1 | CATSMGTGAQETQYF
TRBJ2-7 | TRBV28 | CASSLEETYEQYF
TRBJ1-1 | TRBV4-1 | CASSPRAPLGTEAFF
TRBJ1-5 | TRBV29-1 | CSVAQDSHQPQHF
TRBJ2-2 | TRBV24-1 | CASSRGGNGELFF
TRBJ2-2 | TRBV3-1 | CASSPRVGGTGELFF
TRBJ2-1 | TRBV6-1 | CASGASGSATNEQFF
TRBJ2-1 | TRBV6-1 | CASTREGNNEQFF
TRBJ2-1 | TRBV7-2 | CASSLNSPGYEQFF
TRBJ1-2 | TRBV27 | CASSLTGGQGGGYTF
TRBJ1-6 | TRBV7-3 | CASSRSGGSPLHF
TRBJ1-4 | TRBV30 | CAWSVAGGWEKLFF
TRBJ2-2 | TRBV11-2 | CTSRGLGELFF
TRBJ1-5 | TRBV10-3 | CAISVGGDEPQHF
TRBJ1-4 | TRBV11-2 | CASSSWDRHNEKLFF
TRBJ2-4 | TRBV6-1 | CATMGGRDAKNIQYF
TRBJ1-4 | TRBV7-9 | CASSRQGMEEKLFF
TRBJ1-6 | TRBV20-1 | CSARVTGDSPLHF
TRBJ2-7 | TRBV7-9 | CASSLAGQGFSEQYF
TRBJ1-5 | TRBV10-2 | CASSPSPSGQPQHF
TRBJ2-1 | TRBV19 | CASGGASRDEQFF
TRBJ2-1 | TRBV7-2 | CASSLALGGNEQFF
TRBJ2-2 | TRBV5-8 | CASSFSSVTGELFF
TRBJ1-1 | TRBV12-3/TRBV12-4 | CASRPRQIGKNTEAFF
TRBJ2-1 | TRBV6-2/TRBV6-3 | CASSDPRGFGDEQFF
TRBJ1-5 | TRBV24-1 | CATANREALRPQHF
TRBJ2-1 | TRBV6-1 | CASSEAGTGRPSSYNEQFF
TRBJ2-7 | TRBV6-1 | CATWSESYEQYF
TRBJ1-5 | TRBV7-9 | CASSLQGVHQPQHF
TRBJ2-4 | TRBV28 | CASSYPWDSPAKNIQYF
TRBJ2-7 | TRBV4-2 | CASSHSGRANEQYF
TRBJ2-2 | TRBV19 | CASSIGLTGELFF
TRBJ2-7 | TRBV9 | CASSVTGNAYEQYF
TRBJ2-7 | TRBV2 | CASSVGLAGVYEQYF
TRBJ2-1 | TRBV18 | CASSLAGENEQFF
TRBJ1-5 | TRBV19 | CASVARGNQPQHF
TRBJ1-5 | TRBV19 | CASSNRWGSQPQHF
TRBJ2-5 | TRBV29-1 | CSVDVGTGETQYF
TRBJ2-7 | TRBV19 | CASRMDRGHEQYF
TRBJ2-7 | TRBV6-2/TRBV6-3 | CASSYTQLAGSYEQYF
TRBJ2-1 | TRBV13 | CASSVAGEGNEQFF
TRBJ2-7 | TRBV7-8 | CASSLDRWRETYEQYF